Sequencing of this T cell receptor (beta chain) was carried out in a study of shared clonotypes between healthy human individuals. Overall study: Per donor, three plates held CD4 naive cells, three held CD4 memory, two held CD8 naive and one held CD8 memory. Study-level points and caveats: Naive subsets tended to show greater estimated richness than memory subsets.

Per the original data handling: Junction-only immunoSEQ sequences carried no quality scores, so filtering differed. Repertoires were generated with immunoSEQ multiplex PCR, while TCRdb's copy carries only in-frame clones and drops some. D and trimming were read from the DNA, whereas the V and J calls and clone size are those reported in that table. The sample carries about 1.1 million clones, 70% to 80% recorded once. As concerns this clone: Its cognate antigen is unknown.

The investigators split CD4+ cells into a CD45RA+ naive subset and a CD45RA-negative memory subset. The CDR3 extends over 16 amino acids. V was clipped by 2 bases and J by 9 bases; unmatched bases: 11. CDR1 and CDR2 from the germline V gene are SGHTA and FQGTGA. Sequences were obtained from memory CD4+ T cells from PBMCs. Subset: CD45RA-negative fraction. This sequence originates from a man aged 18-30 years in good health. Some clones in this sample may be carry-over from other donors' samples. V and J are TRBV7-3 and TRBJ2-1, with 9 bases that match TRBD2. CDR3 coding DNA: TGTGCCAGCAGCTTATATGCTAGCGGGAATTCTGGTGAGCAGTTCTTC. It yields the protein CASSLYASGNSGEQFF.